These 27 T cell receptor beta chains were sequenced from one sample in a study of cytomegalovirus exposure and HLA in healthy donors. Primers included in the PCR were 60 Vbeta and 13 Jbeta primers. Assay: immunoSEQ multiplex PCR; the TCRdb copy retains only in-frame clones and omits some. The table includes 150,000 or so clones, 70% detected once. Input material: PBMCs. These receptors originate from a woman in her sixties in good health and CMV-seropositive.

J is TRBJ1-4 and V is TRBV15; D perhaps matches TRBD1 (6 bases). Germline V gene sequence: CDR1 LNHNV, CDR2 YYDKDF (reference sequence). The ends were cut back, 0 bases at V and 4 bases at J, with 12 bases in the middle. The CDR3 is 16 amino acids. The CDR3 sequence is CATSRDRGGVNEKLFF. In DNA form, the CDR3 reads TGTGCCACCAGCAGAGATAGGGGGGGGGTTAATGAAAAACTGTTTTTT.

The CDR3 reads CSFRTGNYGYTF. CDR3 nucleotide sequence: TGCAGCTTTCGAACAGGGAACTATGGCTACACCTTC. The chain recombines TRBV29-1 with TRBJ1-2; D may be TRBD1 (6 bases). There are 12 residues in the CDR3. V was trimmed by 8 bases and J by 2 bases, leaving 12 bases between them. CDR1 and CDR2 from the germline V gene are SQVTM and ANQGSEA. Based on the CDR3 plus reference TRBV29-1 and TRBJ1-2, the full variable domain is SAVISQKPSRDICQRGTSLTIQCQVDSQVTMMFWYRQQPGQSLTLIATANQGSEATYESGFVIDKFPISRPNLTFSTLTVSNMSPEDSSIYLCSFRTGNYGYTFGSGTRLTVV.

This clone was seen only a few times. The chain carries TRBV19 and TRBJ2-4; possible D gene TRBD1, 5 bases. V was cut by 3 bases and J by 3 bases, with 18 bases left in between. Germline assignment: CDR1 LNHDA and CDR2 SQIVND (reference sequence). The length of the CDR3 is 17 residues. The CDR3 DNA follows: TGTGCCAGTAGTATCCCCTTGGGCAGGGCGGACAAAAACATTCAGTACTTC. It codes for CASSIPLGRADKNIQYF.

The chain couples TRBV7-2 to TRBJ1-3, with 8 bases that match TRBD1. Germline V CDR1 and CDR2: SGHTA, FQGNSA. This CDR3 region has 18 residues. Trimming removed 5 bases from V and 0 bases from J; junction bases left unmatched: 12. The CDR3 sequence is CASSLRGQGSHSGNTIYF. CDR3 DNA sequence: TGTGCCAGCAGCCTCCGTGGACAGGGCTCTCACTCTGGAAACACCATATATTTT.

The CDR3 coding sequence is TGCGCCAGCAGCTTGGACGGGGGGGGCTATGGCTACACCTTC. Protein: CASSLDGGGYGYTF. The rearrangement joins TRBV5-1 to TRBJ1-2; a possible D gene is TRBD1 (5 bases). Trimming removed 0 bases from V and 4 bases from J, with 10 bases in between. This CDR3 is 14 amino acids long. Germline CDR1 SGHRS, CDR2 YFSETQ.

This chain joins TRBV5-1 and TRBJ2-1, with 8 bases identical to TRBD2. The germline gives CDR1 SGHRS, CDR2 YFSETQ. The CDR3 is made up of 16 amino acids. The trim removed 2 bases at V and 4 bases at J, leaving 8 bases unmatched. CDR3 amino acids: CASSLRTSGLYNEQFF. In nucleotides, the CDR3 is TGCGCCAGCAGCTTACGTACTAGCGGTCTTTACAATGAGCAGTTCTTC. The whole variable domain, remainder taken from reference TRBV5-1 and TRBJ2-1, is KAGVTQTPRYLIKTRGQQVTLSCSPISGHRSVSWYQQTPGQGLQFLFEYFSETQRNKGNFPGRFSGRQFSNSRSEMNVSTLELGDSALYLCASSLRTSGLYNEQFFGPGTRLTVL.

The table lists this clone with a few counts. The V and J genes are TRBV5-8 and TRBJ2-1; 7 nucleotides align to TRBD2. CDR1 and CDR2 from the germline V gene are SGHTS and YDEGEE. Trimming took 0 bases from V and 0 from J; bases not matched to a gene: 6. CDR3 length: 17 residues. The CDR3 sequence: CASSLALAASSYNEQFF. DNA for the CDR3: TGTGCCAGCAGCTTGGCCCTAGCGGCTAGCTCCTACAATGAGCAGTTCTTC. Combining the CDR3 with reference TRBV5-8 and TRBJ2-1 gives the whole variable domain EAGVTQSPTHLIKTRGQQATLRCSPISGHTSVYWYQQALGLGLQFLLWYDEGEERNRGNFPPRFSGRQFPNYSSELNVNALELEDSALYLCASSLALAASSYNEQFFGPGTRLTVL.

The chain uses TRBV12-5 and TRBJ2-1, with D maybe TRBD2 (5 bases). The CDR3 is 15 amino acids. Germline lookup yields CDR1 LGHNT and CDR2 FRNRAP. Trimming removed 6 bases from V and 0 bases from J, with 12 bases in between. CDR3 DNA: TGTGCTAGTGGGGGAGAGGGAGTCTCCTACAATGAGCAGTTCTTC. Protein product: CASGGEGVSYNEQFF.

The chain joins TRBV9 to TRBJ2-5, with 9 bases aligning to TRBD2. The CDR3 is 16 residues long. V shed 6 bases, J shed 5 bases, and the junction held 14 bases outside the gene matches. The germline V gene encodes CDR1 SGDLS and CDR2 YYNGEE. In DNA, the CDR3 is TGTGCCAGCACGAGAGGGGTAGCGGGAGTTTCCGAGACCCAGTACTTC. Translation: CASTRGVAGVSETQYF.

This clone came up a few times. The CDR3 nucleotides are TGTGCCAGCAGTCCTAGGGAGACCCAGTACTTC. Translating gives CASSPRETQYF. The chain couples TRBV6-5 to TRBJ2-5; D gene ambiguous. The V gene lost 5 bases and the J gene lost 5 bases, with 6 bases spanning the gap. This CDR3 has 11 amino acids. Germline V gene sequence: CDR1 MNHEY, CDR2 SVGAGI.

The DNA for the CDR3 is TGTGCCACCCGACGGGGTTCCAATAGCAATCAGCCCCAGCATTTT. Protein product: CATRRGSNSNQPQHF. The V call is TRBV19, the J call TRBJ1-5; unclear D gene. Trimming took off 10 bases at V and 0 bases at J, with 16 bases between the two ends. CDR3 length: 15 amino acids. From germline, CDR1 is LNHDA and CDR2 SQIVND (reference sequence).

This sequence joins TRBV30 and TRBJ1-1; maybe TRBD1 (5 bases). V lost 5 bases and J lost 1, with 11 bases in between. The germline V gene has CDR1 GTSNPN and CDR2 SVGIG (reference sequence). This CDR3 has 13 residues. The DNA of the CDR3 is TGTGCCTGGGGGGGGGTGAAGAACACTGAAGCTTTCTTT. Translation: CAWGGVKNTEAFF.

The chain recombines TRBV11-2 with TRBJ2-1, with TRBD2 matching over 9 bases. The CDR3 is made up of 15 amino acids. J gave up 6 bases and V 2 bases, and 5 bases lay outside the gene matches. Per germline, CDR1 SGHAT and CDR2 FQNNGV. The CDR3 region is CASSLRLAGPNEQFF. DNA of the CDR3: TGTGCCAGCAGCTTAAGGCTAGCGGGACCCAATGAGCAGTTCTTC.

The chain carries TRBV6-4 and TRBJ2-4, with 9 bases that match TRBD1. Germline V gives CDR1 MRHNA, CDR2 SNTAGT. The CDR3 sequence is 19 residues long. V lost 4 bases, J lost 1 base, and 14 bases stayed unmatched. Here the CDR3 reads CASSAGDRDEYEAKNIQYF. The CDR3 nucleotides are TGTGCCAGCAGTGCCGGGGACAGGGACGAGTATGAGGCCAAAAACATTCAGTACTTC.

To note about this clone: This same CDR3 is encoded by further DNA sequences in the sample. The rearrangement joins TRBV5-1 to TRBJ2-1; TRBD2 matches 11 bases. The CDR3 is 15 amino acids. With V trimmed by 7 bases and J by 3 bases, 6 bases remained unmatched. Germline loops: CDR1 SGHRS, CDR2 YFSETQ. The DNA for the CDR3 is TGCGCCAGCGGCACCGGGACTAGCGGCTACAATGAGCAGTTCTTC. It is translated as CASGTGTSGYNEQFF.

V is TRBV15 and J is TRBJ1-5, with TRBD1 matching 8 bases. The germline gives CDR1 LNHNV, CDR2 YYDKDF (reference sequence). J lost 7 bases, V lost 3 bases, and 8 bases had no gene match. The CDR3 runs 15 residues. The CDR3 DNA sequence: TGTGCCACCAGCAGGGACAGGGAGAAGAGGCAGCCCCAGCATTTT. Its protein is CATSRDREKRQPQHF.

The chain employs TRBV19 and TRBJ1-5; 8 nucleotides match TRBD1. The length of the CDR3 is 14 residues. The V segment lost 8 bases and the J segment 3 bases; nucleotides outside the gene matches: 6. From germline, CDR1 is LNHDA and CDR2 SQIVND (reference sequence). DNA of the CDR3: TGTGCCAGTCAAACCAGGGGGCTCAATCAGCCCCAGCATTTT. Protein product: CASQTRGLNQPQHF.

The chain employs TRBV4-1 and TRBJ1-6; D call uncertain. The CDR3 has 12 residues. CDR1 is MGHRA, CDR2 YSYEKL, per germline. The V gene lost 0 bases and the J gene lost 11 bases, with 5 bases spanning the gap. The CDR3 nucleotides read TGCGCCAGCAGCCAAGAGAGGCCACCCCTCCACTTT. Translating it yields CASSQERPPLHF.

The J gene is TRBJ1-2, the V gene TRBV14; D is unclear. Trimming pared 4 bases from V and 4 bases from J, leaving 7 bases between. Looked up from germline, CDR1 is SGHDN and CDR2 is FVKESK. CDR3 length equals 12 residues. This chain's CDR3 is CASSPGIYGYTF. The CDR3 DNA sequence: TGTGCCAGCAGCCCGGGGATCTATGGCTACACCTTC.

The chain combines TRBV5-1 with TRBJ2-7; the match to TRBD1 covers 9 bases. There are 14 residues in the CDR3. Germline assignment: CDR1 SGHRS and CDR2 YFSETQ. V gave up 4 bases and J gave up 5 bases; unmatched junction bases: 7. CDR3 residues: CASSVQGAGDEQYF. As DNA, the CDR3 is TGCGCCAGCAGCGTACAGGGGGCTGGCGACGAGCAGTACTTC.

For the CDR3, the DNA is TGTGCCAGCAGTGAATACAGAAACTATGGCTACACCTTC. Translation gives CASSEYRNYGYTF. The chain carries TRBV6-1 and TRBJ1-2; D call uncertain. CDR1 and CDR2 (germline): MNHNS, SASEGT. This CDR3 is 13 amino acids long. With 2 bases removed from V and 2 bases from J, the gap between germline ends came to 6 bases.

The chain links TRBV5-4 to TRBJ2-7, with 12 bases fitting TRBD2. Trimming at V came to 3 bases and at J to 6 bases, leaving 7 bases not matched to a gene. This CDR3 has 15 residues. Germline loops: CDR1 SGHNT, CDR2 YYREEE (reference sequence). The DNA of the CDR3 is TGTGCCAGCAGCTCCGGACTAGCGGGAACCGGCGAGCAGTACTTC. It translates to CASSSGLAGTGEQYF. Full variable domain (missing parts from reference TRBV5-4 and TRBJ2-7): ETGVTQSPTHLIKTRGQQVTLRCSSQSGHNTVSWYQQALGQGPQFIFQYYREEENGRGNFPPRFSGLQFPNYSSELNVNALELDDSALYLCASSSGLAGTGEQYFGPGTRLTVT.

The V gene is TRBV18, the J gene TRBJ1-1; a weak D match, TRBD1 (5 bases). Germline-derived CDR1 and CDR2 are KGHSH and LQKENI. Trimming removed 0 bases at V and 6 bases at J, with 17 bases between. The CDR3 length is 16 residues. CDR3 in DNA: TGTGCCAGCTCACCACCACCCGGCGGCGGGGGTCCTGAAGCTTTCTTT. Its translation is CASSPPPGGGGPEAFF.

The chain has TRBV5-1 and TRBJ2-3; 7 bases are shared with TRBD2. The CDR3 spans 16 residues. The junction had 7 bases not matched to a gene; V was cut back by 3 bases and J by 0 bases. CDR1 and CDR2 from the germline V gene are SGHRS and YFSETQ. The CDR3 here is CASSWGSGASTDTQYF. The CDR3 DNA is TGCGCCAGCAGCTGGGGAAGCGGGGCTAGCACAGATACGCAGTATTTT.

The chain carries TRBV6-6 and TRBJ2-6, with D possibly matching TRBD1 (6 bases). V was clipped by 10 bases and J by 1 base, with 8 bases between them. Looked up from germline, CDR1 is MNHNY and CDR2 is SVGAGI (reference sequence). The CDR3 has 13 residues. CDR3 DNA sequence: TGTGCCACCACAGGGTCTGGGGCCAACGTCCTGACTTTC. It yields the protein CATTGSGANVLTF.

The V and J genes are TRBV5-1 and TRBJ2-7, with 10 bases that match TRBD2. The length of the CDR3 is 18 residues. Per germline, CDR1 SGHRS and CDR2 YFSETQ. V lost 0 bases, J lost 1 base, and 10 bases stayed unmatched. CDR3 sequence (DNA): TGCGCCAGCAGCTTGGGCAGTACTAGCGGGGCCCCTTCCTACGAGCAGTACTTC. Translating gives CASSLGSTSGAPSYEQYF.

The sample holds a few counts of this clone. The chain is built from TRBV6-6 and TRBJ2-7, with D perhaps TRBD2 (5 bases). From germline, CDR1 is MNHNY and CDR2 SVGAGI (reference sequence). This CDR3 is built from 15 residues. The V gene lost 6 bases and the J gene lost 0 bases, with 15 bases spanning the gap. The CDR3 is CASRSDWESSYEQYF. CDR3 bases: TGTGCCAGCAGATCTGACTGGGAGAGCTCCTACGAGCAGTACTTC.